The 8 T cell receptor beta chains in this list originate from one sample, sequenced in a study of shared clonotypes between healthy human individuals. The protocol was immunoSEQ multiplex PCR, while the TCRdb copy is restricted to in-frame clones and leaves out a portion. The sample holds under 300,000 clones; about 65% are singletons and the top ten take approximately 10%. The sequencing sample was made of memory CD4+ T cells sorted from blood. Stated subset: CD45RA-negative fraction. The origin of the receptors is a man aged 25 to 45 in good health.

Here the CDR3 DNA reads TGTGCCAGCGCTAGCGGGCCTTCTAGCACAGATACGCAGTATTTT. Encoded protein: CASASGPSSTDTQYF. The gene calls are TRBV7-9 and TRBJ2-3, with 8 bases lining up with TRBD2. Trimming removed 8 bases from V and 0 bases from J; junction bases left unmatched: 7. Germline CDR1 and CDR2: SEHNR and FQNEAQ (reference sequence). The CDR3 runs 15 residues. Drawing the rest from reference TRBV7-9 and TRBJ2-3, the complete variable domain is DTGVSQNPRHKITKRGQNVTFRCDPISEHNRLYWYRQTLGQGPEFLTYFQNEAQLEKSRLLSDRFSAERPKGSFSTLEIQRTEQGDSAMYLCASASGPSSTDTQYFGPGTRLTVL.

This clone was seen only once. At one end the junction does not follow the germline gene, possibly because of a read error. CDR3 sequence reads: CASSGARENPGELFF. As DNA, the CDR3 is TGCGCCAGCAGTGGGGCGCGGGAGAACCCCGGGGAGCTGTTTTTT. V and J are TRBV10-1 and TRBJ2-2; TRBD2 matches at 7 bases. The CDR3 has 15 residues. CDR1 and CDR2 (germline): WNHNN, SYGVQD (reference sequence).

This chain uses TRBV6-4 with TRBJ2-1; D is uncertain. The germline V and J ends were trimmed by 5 bases and 0 bases, with 8 bases remaining between them. CDR3 size: 14 residues. Germline CDR1 reads MRHNA; CDR2 reads SNTAGT. The CDR3 loop reads CASSQTSSYNEQFF. The CDR3 coding sequence is TGTGCCAGCAGTCAAACGAGCTCCTACAATGAGCAGTTCTTC.

V is TRBV5-1 and J is TRBJ2-1; weak D call: TRBD2 (6 bases). The germline gives CDR1 SGHRS, CDR2 YFSETQ. With 0 bases removed from V and 8 bases from J, the gap between germline ends came to 18 bases. CDR3 size: 16 residues. The CDR3 loop reads CASSLDPGVVGDEQFF. DNA of the CDR3: TGCGCCAGCAGCTTGGATCCGGGAGTGGTTGGGGATGAGCAGTTCTTC.

The CDR3 sequence is CASSQNRALGTEAFF. CDR3 DNA sequence: TGTGCCAGCAGCCAGAACAGGGCTTTGGGCACTGAAGCTTTCTTT. The chain carries TRBV14 and TRBJ1-1, with D possibly being TRBD1 (6 bases). There are 15 residues in the CDR3. Trimming shortened V by 3 bases and J by 4 bases, and 15 bases separated the two germline ends. Per the germline V gene, CDR1 is SGHDN and CDR2 is FVKESK.

The rearrangement joins TRBV5-5 to TRBJ2-4, with 8 bases aligning to TRBD2. After removal of 0 bases from V and 8 bases from J, the junction contained 7 bases not matched to a gene. Germline V gene data show CDR1 as SGHKS and CDR2 as YYEKEE (reference sequence). The CDR3 totals 15 residues. The CDR3 DNA reads as TGTGCCAGCAGCTTGGATCCGGCGGGAGGATACATTCAGTACTTC. This codes for CASSLDPAGGYIQYF.

The chain uses TRBV2 and TRBJ2-7, with TRBD1 as a possible D gene (6 bases). Between the trimmed V and J ends, which lost 6 bases and 5 bases, there was a span of 11 bases. CDR1 is SNHLY, CDR2 FYNNEI, per germline. The CDR3 has 12 residues. The DNA of the CDR3 is TGTGCCAGCAGCGTAAACAGGGACGAGCAGTACTTC. Protein product: CASSVNRDEQYF.

Comments on this clone: Other nucleotide sequences in the sample specify the same CDR3. CDR3 coding DNA: TGTGCCAGCAGCTTATCAGGGAATCAGCCCCAGCATTTT. Amino acid sequence: CASSLSGNQPQHF. The chain couples TRBV7-2 to TRBJ1-5; TRBD1 might be the D (5 bases). Trimming removed 2 bases from V and 4 bases from J, with 6 bases in between. From germline, CDR1 is SGHTA and CDR2 FQGNSA. There are 13 residues in the CDR3.